One sample yielded the 3 T cell receptor beta chains listed below, sequenced in a study of human T cells and chemical hapten exposure. TCRdb independently ran MiXCR on the RACE reads; one entry per CDR3 protein. Of more than 110,000 distinct CDR3 sequences listed, about 11% are singletons. Time point in this sample: patch test 2, 6 weeks after DPC sensitization. Indicated treatment: therapeutic diphenylcyclopropenone sensitization with weekly scalp DPC. Material: whole blood, obtained in connection with sensitization to the hapten diphenylcyclopropenone (DPC). The receptors stem from a woman aged 45-59 years with alopecia areata. Some clones in this sample may be carry-over from other donors' samples.

This clonotype was seen a handful of times. The chain employs TRBV6-6 and TRBJ2-2, with D maybe TRBD2 (6 bases). Trimming removed 0 bases from V and 0 bases from J, with 17 bases in between. Germline CDR1 and CDR2: MNHNY and SVGAGI (reference sequence). The CDR3 covers 19 residues. The CDR3 loop reads CASSYSNPGRISNTGELFF. DNA of the CDR3: TGTGCCAGCAGTTACTCGAATCCAGGGAGGATTTCGAACACCGGGGAGCTGTTTTTT.

This clonotype was found many times. This chain connects TRBV6-2 or TRBV6-3 to TRBJ2-5; D not certain. The CDR3 sequence is 15 residues long. Between the trimmed V and J ends, which lost 0 bases and 2 bases, there was a span of 10 bases. Germline V CDR1 and CDR2: MNHEY, SVGEGT. The CDR3: CASSYSSSRQETQYF. In nucleotides, the CDR3 is TGTGCCAGCAGTTACTCGTCCTCGCGGCAAGAGACCCAGTACTTC.

The chain carries TRBV30 and TRBJ2-4; D call uncertain. Germline V lookup: CDR1 GTSNPN, CDR2 SVGIG (reference sequence). CDR3 length equals 15 residues. V gave up 0 bases and J gave up 1 base, with 10 bases separating them. In DNA, the CDR3 is TGTGCCTGGAGTGTACACCAGGCCGCCAAAAACATTCAGTACTTC. Residues: CAWSVHQAAKNIQYF.